These 3 T cell receptor beta chains came from one sample sequenced in a study of liver allograft versus peripheral blood T cells. The overall study: Transplanted livers and recipients' peripheral blood had their T cell receptor repertoires compared.

From the reads, TCRdb called clonotypes with MiXCR, one entry per CDR3 protein. Of 7,000 to 10,000 distinct CDR3 sequences listed, roughly 21% are singletons. The receptors derive from a human patient who had a liver transplant. Some T cells may be transferred from the graft donor.

In its sample, this clonotype was seen a few times. The chain couples TRBV12-3 or TRBV12-4 to TRBJ2-2, with D possibly matching TRBD1 (6 bases). This CDR3 has 14 residues. The V gene lost 6 bases and the J gene lost 5 bases, with 13 bases spanning the gap. The CDR3 coding sequence is TGTGCCAGCAGCCGCGACAGGCATACCGGGGAGCTGTTTTTT. It specifies CASSRDRHTGELFF.

By sample share, this clonotype is medium-sized. V usage is TRBV6-1 and J usage is TRBJ2-5, with D tentatively TRBD1 (6 bases). V lost 6 bases and J lost 1, with 9 bases in between. Germline-derived CDR1 and CDR2 are MNHNS and SASEGT. This CDR3 is built from 13 residues. The CDR3 coding sequence is TGTGCCAGCAGGAAGGACAGCCAAGAGACCCAGTACTTC. It encodes CASRKDSQETQYF.

The chain couples TRBV29-1 to TRBJ2-3; 9 nucleotides agree with TRBD1. Germline values: CDR1 SQVTM, CDR2 ANQGSEA. Trimming took 7 bases from V and 7 from J; bases not matched to a gene: 9. The length of the CDR3 is 13 residues. CDR3: CSGLGQGTNTQYF. The CDR3 nucleotides read TGCAGCGGACTTGGACAGGGGACTAATACGCAGTATTTT.